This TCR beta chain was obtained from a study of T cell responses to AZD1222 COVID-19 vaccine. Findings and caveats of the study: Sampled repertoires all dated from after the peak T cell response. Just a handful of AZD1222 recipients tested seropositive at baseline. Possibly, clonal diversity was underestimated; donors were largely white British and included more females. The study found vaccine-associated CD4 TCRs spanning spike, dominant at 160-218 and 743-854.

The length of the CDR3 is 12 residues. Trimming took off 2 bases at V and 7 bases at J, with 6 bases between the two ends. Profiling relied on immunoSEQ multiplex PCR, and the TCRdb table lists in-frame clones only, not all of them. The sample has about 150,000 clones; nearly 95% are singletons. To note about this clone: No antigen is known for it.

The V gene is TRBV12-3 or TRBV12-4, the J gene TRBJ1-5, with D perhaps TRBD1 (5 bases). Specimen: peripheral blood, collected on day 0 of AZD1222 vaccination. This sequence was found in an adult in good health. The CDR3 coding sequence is TGTGCCAGCAGTTTATGGGACCAGCCCCAGCATTTT. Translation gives CASSLWDQPQHF.